Each of the 13 T cell receptor beta chains below was sequenced from the same sample in a study of tumor-infiltrating lymphocytes in primary liver carcinoma. The authors made TCR beta cDNA from 500 ng total RNA with a constant-region primer. Nested multiplex PCR, run for three rounds with slightly modified ARM-PCR, yielded TCR beta libraries. Two initial PCR rounds of around 10 cycles each paired TRBV1-TRBV30 forward primers with a C-beta reverse primer. TCRdb redid the calling of the multiplex PCR reads with MiXCR, one entry per CDR3 protein. Found here are 95,000 to 150,000 distinct CDR3 sequences, 64% of them singletons; the top ten hold roughly 7.9%. Unsorted bulk tissue, about 20-32 mg of it, served as the source for co-extraction of RNA and DNA. Sequencing used liver tumor tissue from sampling region 3. Subset given: tumor region T3, left-lateral pole. The source of these receptors is an older woman with primary liver carcinoma and hepatitis B virus infection.

Comments on this clonotype: A much larger clone differs from this one at a single base, so this may be a read error. The V and J genes are TRBV5-4 and TRBJ2-1; 7 bases align to TRBD1. The CDR3 loop spans 13 amino acids. From germline, CDR1 is SGHNT and CDR2 YYREEE (reference sequence). CDR3 in DNA: TGTGTCAGCAGCCGGGGACAGTCCGGTGAGCAGTTCTTC. Its translation is CVSSRGQSGEQFF.

This clonotype appeared a single time. The junction differs from germline at one of its ends, possibly a read error. The genes are TRBV11-3 and TRBJ2-5; D may be TRBD1 (5 bases). The CDR3 contains 13 residues. CDR1 and CDR2 (germline): SGHNT, YENEEA. For the CDR3, the DNA is TGTGCCAGCGGAATCCAAAGGGGTCAGACCCTGTACTTC. It codes for CASGIQRGQTLYF.

This clonotype occurred a few times. The junction differs from germline at one of its ends, possibly a read error. This rearrangement joins TRBV28 to TRBJ2-1; 11 bases fit TRBD2. CDR3 size: 16 residues. From germline, CDR1 is MDHEN and CDR2 SYDVKM. The CDR3 nucleotides are TGTGCCAACAGTTCGCCGGGGACTAGCGGATACAATGAGCAGTTCTTC. The encoded protein is CANSSPGTSGYNEQFF.

About this clonotype: Mismatch with germline at one junction end may stem from a read error. This chain joins TRBV18 and TRBJ2-7; 8 bases agree with TRBD1. This CDR3 comprises 15 residues. CDR1 is KGHSH, CDR2 LQKENI, per germline. The CDR3 DNA is TGTGCCAGCTCACCGGGACAGGCGAGCTCCTACAAGCAGTACTTC. It encodes CASSPGQASSYKQYF.

This clonotype was seen a few times. The chain combines TRBV29-1 with TRBJ2-4; perhaps TRBD2 as D (6 bases). Trimming stripped 4 bases from V and 9 bases from J, with 19 bases between. The CDR3 loop spans 14 amino acids. Germline CDR1 reads SQVTM; CDR2 reads ANQGSEA. The CDR3 loop reads CSVATGTGATIQYF. CDR3 DNA sequence: TGCAGCGTTGCAACCGGGACTGGGGCCACCATTCAGTACTTC.

V usage is TRBV28 and J usage is TRBJ2-3; 7 bases agree with TRBD2. Germline V lookup: CDR1 MDHEN, CDR2 SYDVKM. There are 15 residues in the CDR3. J lost 1 base, V lost 10 bases, and 11 bases had no gene match. The CDR3 DNA sequence: TGTGCCAAAAGTCGAGAGCGGGGAGGCACAGATACGCAGTATTTT. Translation gives CAKSRERGGTDTQYF.

Concerning this clonotype: The junction departs from the called germline gene at one end, perhaps through a read error. The CDR3 coding sequence is TGTTCCAGTAGCTCAACTAGCGGGAGCGAGCAGTACTTC. It translates to CSSSSTSGSEQYF. This chain uses TRBV11-2 with TRBJ2-7; TRBD2 matches 11 bases. The CDR3 loop spans 13 amino acids. Germline CDR1 is SGHAT and CDR2 is FQNNGV.

About this clonotype itself: The conserved phenylalanine or tryptophan normally closing the CDR3 is absent here, so this likely arose from a read error. The chain employs TRBV11-3 and TRBJ2-5; D is undetermined. CDR1 and CDR2 from the germline V gene are SGHNT and YENEEA. The CDR3 spans 13 residues. V shed 5 bases and J shed 7 bases, with 14 bases lying between them. The CDR3 nucleotides read TGTGCCAGCAGCCCCAGGTGCGGTGGGACCCAGTACTTA. It translates to CASSPRCGGTQYL.

This clonotype was seen a few times. This chain connects TRBV2 to TRBJ1-5; D possibly corresponds to TRBD1 (6 bases). V was clipped by 5 bases and J by 2 bases, with 13 bases between them. Germline CDR1 and CDR2: SNHLY and FYNNEI. The CDR3 is 15 amino acids. CDR3 coding DNA: TGTGCCAGCAGTCTAGACAGGATAGGCAATCAGCCCCAGCATTTT. Translating gives CASSLDRIGNQPQHF.

This clonotype was picked up one time. The chain links TRBV5-6 to TRBJ2-2, with a possible D match to TRBD1 (6 bases). Between the trimmed V and J ends, which lost 0 bases and 4 bases, there was a span of 16 bases. Germline values: CDR1 SGHDT, CDR2 YYEEEE. This CDR3 contains 17 residues. The CDR3 is CASSLVARGRITGELFF. DNA of the CDR3: TGTGCCAGCAGCTTGGTCGCAAGGGGGAGAATCACCGGGGAGCTGTTTTTT.

In the case of this clonotype: A read error may be the cause here, since a much bigger clone is one base away. The chain recombines TRBV6-1 with TRBJ1-2; D unclear. CDR1 is MNHNS and CDR2 is SASEGT in the germline V gene. This CDR3 region has 14 residues. For the CDR3, the DNA is TGTGCCAACAGTGACGGCGGGGTATTCTATGGCTACACCTTC. Amino acid sequence: CANSDGGVFYGYTF.

With regard to this clonotype: Relative to the germline gene, one junction end is altered; a read error may explain this. This chain connects TRBV28 to TRBJ2-1; D gene uncertain. The CDR3 totals 11 residues. Germline V gene lookup returns CDR1 MDHEN and CDR2 SYDVKM. The chain's CDR3 is CARSLLFEQFF. The CDR3 DNA sequence: TGTGCCAGAAGTTTGCTGTTCGAGCAGTTCTTC.

This clonotype has a handful of counts. This may stem from a read error, because a much larger clone lies one nucleotide away. The chain recombines TRBV4-2 with TRBJ2-1, with 9 nucleotides matching TRBD1. CDR1 and CDR2 from the germline V gene are LGHNA and YNFKEQ. The CDR3 runs to 15 residues. This CDR3 reads CASGQTGTGCNEQFF. The CDR3 DNA is TGTGCCAGCGGCCAAACCGGGACAGGGTGCAATGAGCAGTTCTTC.